Sequencing of this TCR beta chain was carried out in a study of blood T cell repertoires in COVID-19. The germline V gene encodes CDR1 MDHEN and CDR2 SYDVKM. V dropped 6 bases and J dropped 1; count of bases not matched to a gene: 4. CDR3 size: 15 residues. In the study's own analysis: Reference gene primers were amplified, and this amplification served to estimate nucleated cell counts. The method was immunoSEQ multiplex PCR; TCRdb's version includes in-frame clones alone and lacks a portion of them. V and J calls and clone size are as listed in that table; D and trimming were resolved from the DNA. The repertoire has a few hundred thousand clones, over 75% of them found once; the top ten carry approximately 7.6%.

The rearrangement joins TRBV28 to TRBJ2-3, with 10 bases fitting TRBD2. This receptor was obtained from a human donor in a cohort sampled during active COVID-19. The sequencing input was peripheral blood. The CDR3 here is CASRDTSGGTDTQYF. CDR3 bases: TGTGCCAGCAGAGATACTAGCGGGGGCACAGATACGCAGTATTTT. The entire variable domain, with the rest obtained from reference TRBV28 and TRBJ2-3, is as follows: DVKVTQSSRYLVKRTGEKVFLECVQDMDHENMFWYRQDPGLGLRLIYFSYDVKMKEKGDIPEGYSVSREKKERFSLILESASTNQTSMYLCASRDTSGGTDTQYFGPGTRLTVL.